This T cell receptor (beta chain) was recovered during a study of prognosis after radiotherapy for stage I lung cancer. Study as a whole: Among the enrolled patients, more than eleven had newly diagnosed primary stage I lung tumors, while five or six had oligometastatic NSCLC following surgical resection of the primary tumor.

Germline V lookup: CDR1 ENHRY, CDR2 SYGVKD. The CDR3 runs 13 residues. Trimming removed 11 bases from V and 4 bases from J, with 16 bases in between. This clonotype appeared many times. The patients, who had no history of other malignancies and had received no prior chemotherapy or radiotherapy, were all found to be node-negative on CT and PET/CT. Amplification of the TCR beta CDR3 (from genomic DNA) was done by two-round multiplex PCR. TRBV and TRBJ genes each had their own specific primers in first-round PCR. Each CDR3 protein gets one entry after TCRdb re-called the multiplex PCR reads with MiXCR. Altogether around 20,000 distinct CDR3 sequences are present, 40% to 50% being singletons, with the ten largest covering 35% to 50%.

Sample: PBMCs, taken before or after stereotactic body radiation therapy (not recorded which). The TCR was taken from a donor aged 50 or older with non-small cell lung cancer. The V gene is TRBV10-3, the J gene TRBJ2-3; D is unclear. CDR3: CAVTPPGSDTQYF. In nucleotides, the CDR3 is TGTGCCGTCACCCCGCCTGGGTCAGATACGCAGTATTTT.